The entry below describes one T cell receptor beta chain. This receptor's antigen is unknown. Base qualities are not recorded, but no much larger clone differs from it by a single base. Using the deep immunoSEQ assay, TCR CDR3 regions were amplified from genomic DNA by multiplex PCR. Extracted genomic DNA from each cell subset was spread evenly across all wells of several immunoSEQ 96-well plates, with each plate serving as a replicate. Each replicate PCR for sorted subsets received around 0.2 ug genomic DNA, equal to tens of thousands of T cell genomes. The purified libraries were quantified using a Qubit 3.0 fluorometer, sized with a Bioanalyzer 2100, and then quantified again using the KAPA Library Quantification kit. Every immunoSEQ 96-well plate was sequenced on a dedicated single-read 150-cycle Illumina NextSeq 550 flow cell. In the source study's methods: Because only junctional sequences without quality scores were contained in the immunoSEQ output, filtering matching that applied to full-length reads could not be performed. Sequences were annotated with PyIR, a Python wrapper for IgBLAST v1.9, and V/J genes and CDR3 were assigned using IMGT germline references. Any read was removed if the V/J assignment was weak (E-value above 1e-6), the CDR3 was missing, or the read contained stop codons, out-of-frame junctions, or ambiguous translated residues. V3J clonotypes were defined by identical inferred V gene, J gene, and CDR3 amino acid sequence. The percentage overlap between two repertoires was calculated by dividing the number of shared unique clonotypes by the size of the smaller repertoire. Repertoire richness was assessed with RTK rarefaction, the Chao1 estimator, and Recon v2.1 estimates of unobserved clonotypes. For all TCRbeta clonotypes obtained by the gDNA method from a few donors, generation probabilities were computed with OLGA. TCRdb took over this immuneACCESS table, retaining in-frame rearrangements with V and J assigned. Such tables are incomplete; in checked studies, under half of the missing clones stem from an unresolved V gene, and the remainder is unexplained. V and J calls and clone size are those listed in that table; D and trimming were worked out from the DNA. The sample table shows 2 million to 2.5 million clones, and approximately 96% are seen once. The leading ten clones occupy roughly 0.13% of the sample.

These data belong to a study of shared clonotypes between healthy human individuals (dated by TCRdb to about 2020). Context from the whole study: A few men and two women, aged 18 to 49 years, made up the cohort. For each donor, three plates each were used for CD4 naive and CD4 memory, two plates were used for CD8 naive, and one plate was used for CD8 memory. Blood TCR repertoires of five healthy adults were deeply sequenced to estimate repertoire size and the extent of clonotype sharing between individuals. Different laboratories and diverse techniques were used to prepare libraries and sequence TCR repertoires, to increase sequencing depth and limit assay-specific biases. Leukapheresis yielded between about 0.94 and 8.9 billion PBMCs per donor. The study at large found these results: The genetic and exposure-history diversity represented was limited by the small number of donors. Clonotypes shared by all four sorted-subset donors showed higher generation probabilities than non-shared clonotypes. Naive subsets generally had larger estimated clonotype richness than memory subsets. Rarefaction of sorted-subset datasets indicated incomplete sequencing despite the large sequencing depth. Sampling was restricted to blood, and TCR repertoires in tissue are likely to differ from TCR repertoires in blood. About 4.5% of naive CD4, more than 3% of naive CD8, 2.3% of memory CD4, and around 0.4% of memory CD8 clonotypes were shared across several donors. Pairwise subsampling led to the expectation that sequencing depth would affect the degree of clonotype sharing among donors.

The donors were healthy, HIV-negative adults with no recently reported acute infections or vaccinations. Every donor was a Caucasian adult living in Nashville, Tennessee, USA. Magnetic negative selection was used to enrich CD4+ T cells, after which naive cells were positively selected on CD45RA and the negative fraction became the memory subset. Blood was collected by leukapheresis, and PBMCs were isolated by Ficoll-Histopaque density gradient centrifugation and then cryopreserved in liquid nitrogen vapor phase. Analytical flow cytometry was used to check the purity and quantity of every magnetically sorted T cell population. Genomic DNA was isolated from each sorted fraction and quantified by UV absorbance on a Nanodrop 2000c. The CDR3 sequence holds 15 residues, the cysteine and phenylalanine included. Only CDR3 DNA is held: 45 bases, read in frame from base 1. Trimming at the junction amounts to 6 bases on V and 8 bases on J, and the germline ends lie 20 bases apart. Via the germline V gene, CDR1 is MNHEY and CDR2 SVGAGI.

The receptor's source is a man between 18 and 35 years old in good health. The sample comprised naive CD4+ T cells sorted from blood. Per the publication, the cell subset or site label means: CD45RA+ positively selected. Recombination connected TRBV6-5 to TRBJ2-1; too little of a D gene remains to name it. The CDR3 region has the sequence CASSVEQFGPHEQFF. In nucleotides, the sequence is TGTGCCAGCAGCGTCGAACAATTCGGGCCCCATGAGCAGTTCTTC.